Below, one TCR beta chain is given with its context. These data are taken from a study of T cells in Graves' hyperthyroidism and ophthalmopathy. RNA transcripts were the template for amplifying TCR beta CDR3 regions. The study used the HTBI primer set for a first-round RT-PCR of the TCR CDR3. TCRdb recomputed calls from the multiplex PCR reads with MiXCR, one row per CDR3 protein. Of about 270,000 distinct CDR3 sequences in the sample, about 20% were seen once. Germline V gene sequence: CDR1 MDHEN, CDR2 SYDVKM. J was trimmed by 0 bases and V by 10 bases; bases with no gene match: 6. The CDR3 runs 14 residues.

Sequenced material: blood. This chain joins TRBV28 and TRBJ2-1, with 7 bases lining up with TRBD1. The receptor's source is a man aged 30 to 45 with Graves' ophthalmopathy. CDR3 nucleotide sequence: TGTGCCATTAACACAGGGGACTCCTACAATGAGCAGTTCTTC. Amino acids: CAINTGDSYNEQFF.